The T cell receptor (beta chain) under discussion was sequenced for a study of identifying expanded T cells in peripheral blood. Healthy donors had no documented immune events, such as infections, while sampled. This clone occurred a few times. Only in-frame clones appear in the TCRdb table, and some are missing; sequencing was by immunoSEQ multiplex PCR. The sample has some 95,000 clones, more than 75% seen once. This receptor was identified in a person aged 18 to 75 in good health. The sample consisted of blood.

The CDR3: CASSPHEQYF. The CDR3 DNA follows: TGTGCCAGCAGCCCCCACGAGCAGTACTTC. The V call is TRBV7-9, the J call TRBJ2-7; D is ambiguous. CDR1 SEHNR and CDR2 FQNEAQ come from the germline V gene (reference sequence). The CDR3 spans 10 residues. V was cut by 5 bases and J by 5 bases, with 4 bases left in between.